The rows below give T cell receptor beta chains drawn from one sample of a study of blood T cell repertoires in COVID-19. The data were produced by immunoSEQ multiplex PCR, yet TCRdb's version contains in-frame clones alone and is incomplete. The top ten clones hold roughly 6% of a sample with about 250,000 clones, roughly 90% of them seen once. Sequenced material: PBMCs or T cells enriched from blood (not recorded which). These TCRs come from a young woman with acute COVID-19. Each CDR3 is given with its conserved first and last residue. D genes are given only for firm matches. Not every row has a clone size; where given, it reads once, few, many or a size class.

V gene	D gene	J gene	clone size	CDR3 protein	CDR3 DNA
TRBV6-5	.	TRBJ1-2	few	CASSSPRDYGYTF	TGTGCCAGCAGTTCCCCTCGGGACTATGGCTACACCTTC
TRBV30	.	TRBJ1-1	.	CAWSSYPTGRTEAFF	TGTGCCTGGAGTTCATACCCAACAGGCCGCACTGAAGCTTTCTTT
TRBV19	TRBD1	TRBJ2-1	.	CATNPGQGHNEQFF	TGTGCCACAAACCCGGGACAGGGACACAATGAGCAGTTCTTC
TRBV27	TRBD1	TRBJ1-6	.	CASSYAGTASNSPLHF	TGTGCCAGCAGTTACGCCGGGACAGCCTCGAATTCACCCCTCCACTTT
TRBV7-9	TRBD1	TRBJ1-5	few	CASSHVPGQGGEGNQPQHF	TGTGCCAGCAGCCACGTTCCGGGACAGGGAGGGGAAGGCAATCAGCCCCAGCATTTT
TRBV7-9	TRBD2	TRBJ2-3	.	CASSLAPVGGGAFTQYF	TGTGCCAGCAGCTTAGCCCCAGTAGGCGGGGGGGCCTTTACGCAGTATTTT
TRBV28	.	TRBJ2-5	.	CASSLYGGGQETQYF	TGTGCCAGCAGTTTATACGGTGGAGGTCAAGAGACCCAGTACTTC
TRBV3-1/TRBV3-2	.	TRBJ2-7	.	CASSQDPRSYEQYF	TGTGCCAGCAGCCAAGACCCTCGGTCATACGAGCAGTACTTC
TRBV9	.	TRBJ1-2	few	CASREGSNYGYTF	TGTGCCAGCAGGGAGGGAAGTAACTATGGCTACACCTTC
TRBV24-1	.	TRBJ1-4	.	CATSAGGRSNEKLFF	TGTGCCACCAGTGCAGGAGGGAGGTCTAATGAAAAACTGTTTTTT
TRBV3-1/TRBV3-2	.	TRBJ1-5	.	CASSQVPGGNQPQHF	TGTGCCAGCAGCCAAGTCCCAGGGGGCAATCAGCCCCAGCATTTT
TRBV11-2	.	TRBJ2-2	.	CASSNRRGANTGELFF	TGTGCCAGCAGCAACCGTCGCGGCGCGAACACCGGGGAGCTGTTTTTT
TRBV5-4	.	TRBJ1-1	.	CASSSVGRNTEAFF	TGTGCCAGCAGCTCCGTGGGCAGGAACACTGAAGCTTTCTTT
TRBV2	TRBD1	TRBJ1-2	.	CASSEPQGANYGYTF	TGTGCCAGCAGTGAACCTCAGGGGGCTAACTATGGCTACACCTTC
TRBV21-1	.	TRBJ1-5	.	CASSKSGYSNQPQHF	TGTGCCAGCAGCAAATCAGGGTATAGCAATCAGCCCCAGCATTTT
TRBV27	.	TRBJ2-7	.	CASSFGTPVSYEQYF	TGTGCCAGCAGTTTCGGGACACCGGTCTCCTACGAGCAGTACTTC
TRBV30	.	TRBJ2-7	.	CAWSDPGFPYEQYF	TGTGCCTGGAGTGATCCAGGTTTCCCCTACGAGCAGTACTTC
TRBV19	TRBD1	TRBJ1-5	once	CASSQQGISNQPQHF	TGTGCCAGTAGTCAACAGGGGATTAGCAATCAGCCCCAGCATTTT
TRBV2	.	TRBJ2-7	.	CASSERSSYEQYF	TGTGCCAGCAGTGAACGGAGCTCCTACGAGCAGTACTTC
TRBV4-2	TRBD2	TRBJ2-2	.	CASSQEATSGPLGTGELFF	TGTGCCAGCAGCCAAGAAGCGACTAGCGGCCCCCTTGGCACCGGGGAGCTGTTTTTT
TRBV27	.	TRBJ1-5	once	CASSITISNQPQHF	TGTGCCAGCAGCATAACAATTAGCAATCAGCCCCAGCATTTT
TRBV3-1/TRBV3-2	.	TRBJ2-2	.	CASSQSGTRSGELFF	TGTGCCAGCAGCCAATCCGGGACACGGAGCGGGGAGCTGTTTTTT
TRBV4-1	.	TRBJ2-5	once	CASSQDIEGSGKPETQYF	TGCGCCAGCAGCCAAGATATCGAGGGTAGCGGAAAGCCGGAGACCCAGTACTTC
TRBV4-1	TRBD2	TRBJ2-2	.	CASMYSGSTGELFF	TGCGCCAGCATGTACAGCGGGAGTACCGGGGAGCTGTTTTTT
TRBV5-4	.	TRBJ2-1	.	CASSGGGGLSYNEQFF	TGTGCCAGCAGCGGGGGCGGGGGCTTATCCTACAATGAGCAGTTCTTC
TRBV7-2	.	TRBJ1-1	.	CASSLEAGRTEAFF	TGTGCCAGCAGCTTAGAGGCCGGGAGGACTGAAGCTTTCTTT
TRBV9	TRBD1	TRBJ1-1	.	CASSSPLQGAGTEAFF	TGTGCCAGCAGCTCCCCCCTACAGGGGGCCGGTACTGAAGCTTTCTTT
TRBV6-5	.	TRBJ1-2	.	CASRRDTANYGYTF	TGTGCCAGCAGACGGGACACGGCTAACTATGGCTACACCTTC
TRBV5-6	TRBD2	TRBJ2-5	.	CASSPLAGGSFPQETQYF	TGTGCCAGCAGCCCCTTAGCGGGAGGGAGTTTCCCCCAAGAGACCCAGTACTTC
TRBV3-1/TRBV3-2	.	TRBJ2-2	few	CASSFQRLNTGELFF	TGTGCCAGCAGCTTCCAGCGCTTGAACACCGGGGAGCTGTTTTTT
TRBV6-5	TRBD1	TRBJ2-1	.	CASSYDTRTGTQEQFF	TGTGCCAGCAGTTACGACACAAGGACAGGTACACAAGAGCAGTTCTTC
TRBV18	TRBD1	TRBJ1-2	.	CASSPDRAGRGYTF	TGTGCCAGCTCACCCGACAGGGCAGGTCGGGGCTACACCTTC
TRBV5-1	.	TRBJ1-4	.	CASSVDTNEKLFF	TGCGCCAGCAGCGTGGACACCAATGAAAAACTGTTTTTT
TRBV11-1	.	TRBJ1-1	.	CASSPKDPGVNTEAFF	TGTGCCAGCAGCCCCAAAGACCCAGGGGTGAACACTGAAGCTTTCTTT
TRBV9	TRBD1	TRBJ2-3	.	CASSPVPRDRGSDTQYF	TGTGCCAGCAGCCCCGTTCCAAGGGACAGGGGCTCAGATACGCAGTATTTT
TRBV3-1/TRBV3-2	.	TRBJ1-6	.	CASSQGEKVNSPLHF	TGTGCCAGCAGCCAAGGGGAGAAGGTTAATTCACCCCTCCACTTT
TRBV5-1	TRBD1	TRBJ2-4	.	CASSPTPGTGANIQYF	TGCGCCAGCAGCCCAACCCCCGGGACAGGGGCAAACATTCAGTACTTC
TRBV5-4	.	TRBJ1-2	.	CASSLDSYYGYTF	TGTGCCAGCAGCTTGGACAGTTACTATGGCTACACCTTC
TRBV27	TRBD2	TRBJ2-2	.	CASSFPTSGNTGELFF	TGTGCCAGCAGTTTCCCGACTAGCGGGAACACCGGGGAGCTGTTTTTT